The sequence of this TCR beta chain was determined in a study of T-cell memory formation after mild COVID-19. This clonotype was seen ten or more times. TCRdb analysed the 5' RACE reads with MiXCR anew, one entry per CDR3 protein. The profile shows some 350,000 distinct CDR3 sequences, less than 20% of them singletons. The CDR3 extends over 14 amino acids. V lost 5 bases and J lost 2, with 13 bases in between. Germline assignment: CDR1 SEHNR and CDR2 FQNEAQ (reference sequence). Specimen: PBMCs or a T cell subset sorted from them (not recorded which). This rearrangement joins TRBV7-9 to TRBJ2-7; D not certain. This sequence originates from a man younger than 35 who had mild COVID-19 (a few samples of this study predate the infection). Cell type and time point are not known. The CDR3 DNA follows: TGTGCCAGCAGCGTAGGTGCCCAGACCTACGAGCAGTACTTC. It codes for CASSVGAQTYEQYF.